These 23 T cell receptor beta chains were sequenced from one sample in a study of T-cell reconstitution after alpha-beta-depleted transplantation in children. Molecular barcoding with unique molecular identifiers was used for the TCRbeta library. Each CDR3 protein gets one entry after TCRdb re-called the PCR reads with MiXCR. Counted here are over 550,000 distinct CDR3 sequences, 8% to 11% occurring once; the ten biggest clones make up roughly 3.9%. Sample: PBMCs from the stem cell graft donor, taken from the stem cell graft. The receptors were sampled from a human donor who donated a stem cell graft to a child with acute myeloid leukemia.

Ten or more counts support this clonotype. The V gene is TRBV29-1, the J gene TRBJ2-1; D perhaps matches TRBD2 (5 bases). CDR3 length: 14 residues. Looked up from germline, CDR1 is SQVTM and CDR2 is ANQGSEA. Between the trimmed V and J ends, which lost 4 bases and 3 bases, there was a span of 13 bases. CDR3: CSVAVARNYNEQFF. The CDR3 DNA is TGCAGCGTTGCTGTAGCGAGAAACTACAATGAGCAGTTCTTC.

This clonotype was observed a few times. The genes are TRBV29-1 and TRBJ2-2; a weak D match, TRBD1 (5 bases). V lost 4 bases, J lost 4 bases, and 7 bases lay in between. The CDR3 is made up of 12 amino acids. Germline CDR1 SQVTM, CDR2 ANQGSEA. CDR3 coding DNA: TGCAGCGTTGGGGGCCTCACCGGGGAGCTGTTTTTT. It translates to CSVGGLTGELFF.

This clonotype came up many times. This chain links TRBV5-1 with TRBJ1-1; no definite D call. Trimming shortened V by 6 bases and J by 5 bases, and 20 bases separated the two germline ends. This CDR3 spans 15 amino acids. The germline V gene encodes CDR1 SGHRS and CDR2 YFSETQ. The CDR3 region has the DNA TGCGCCAGCACCGAGGAGGCCGGCCTCAAAACTGAAGCTTTCTTT. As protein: CASTEEAGLKTEAFF.

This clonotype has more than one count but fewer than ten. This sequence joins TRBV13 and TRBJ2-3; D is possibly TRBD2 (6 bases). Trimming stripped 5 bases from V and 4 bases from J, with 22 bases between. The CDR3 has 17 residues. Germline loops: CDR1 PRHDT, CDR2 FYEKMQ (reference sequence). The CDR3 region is CASSLPKGAGRADTQYF. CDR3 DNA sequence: TGTGCCAGCAGCCTCCCGAAGGGAGCGGGCAGAGCAGATACGCAGTATTTT. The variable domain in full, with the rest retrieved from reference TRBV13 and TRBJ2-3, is AAGVIQSPRHLIKEKRETATLKCYPIPRHDTVYWYQQGPGQDPQFLISFYEKMQSDKGSIPDRFSAQQFSDYHSELNMSSLELGDSALYFCASSLPKGAGRADTQYFGPGTRLTVL.

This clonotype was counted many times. CDR3 sequence (DNA): TGTGCCACCAGCAGAGAATCAGTTTACAATGAGCAGTTCTTC. Its translation is CATSRESVYNEQFF. The chain links TRBV15 to TRBJ2-1, with D hard to call. CDR1 is LNHNV and CDR2 is YYDKDF in the germline V gene (reference sequence). The CDR3 is 14 residues long. The V and J ends lost 0 bases and 4 bases respectively, with 7 bases between them.

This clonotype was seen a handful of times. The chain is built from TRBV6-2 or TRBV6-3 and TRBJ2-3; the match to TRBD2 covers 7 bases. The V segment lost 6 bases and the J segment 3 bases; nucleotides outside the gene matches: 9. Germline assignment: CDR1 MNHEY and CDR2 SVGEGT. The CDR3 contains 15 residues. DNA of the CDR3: TGTGCCAGCAGCCTTTACCAGCGGGAAACAGATACGCAGTATTTT. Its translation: CASSLYQRETDTQYF.

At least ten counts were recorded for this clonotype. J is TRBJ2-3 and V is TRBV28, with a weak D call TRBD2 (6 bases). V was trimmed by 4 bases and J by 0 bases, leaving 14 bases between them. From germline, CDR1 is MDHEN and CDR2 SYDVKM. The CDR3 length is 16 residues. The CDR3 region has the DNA TGTGCCAGCAGTTACTGGGGAGGTGGGAGCACAGATACGCAGTATTTT. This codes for CASSYWGGGSTDTQYF.

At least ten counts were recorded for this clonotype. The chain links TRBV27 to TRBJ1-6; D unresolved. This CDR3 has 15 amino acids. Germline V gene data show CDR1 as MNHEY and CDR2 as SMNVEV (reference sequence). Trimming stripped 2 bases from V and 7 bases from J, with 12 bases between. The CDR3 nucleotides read TGTGCCAGCAGTTTACAGATTCGGCGGAATTCACCCCTCCACTTT. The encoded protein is CASSLQIRRNSPLHF.

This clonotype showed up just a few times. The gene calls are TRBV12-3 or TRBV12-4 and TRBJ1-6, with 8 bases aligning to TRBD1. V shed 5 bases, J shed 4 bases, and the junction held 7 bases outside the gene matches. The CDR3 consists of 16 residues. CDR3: CASSTTGTGYNSPLHF. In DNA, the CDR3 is TGTGCCAGCAGTACCACCGGGACAGGATATAATTCACCCCTCCACTTT.

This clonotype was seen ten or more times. This CDR3 reads CSARDPIAVREQYF. CDR3 DNA: TGCAGTGCTAGAGACCCCATAGCGGTCCGCGAGCAGTACTTC. This chain links TRBV20-1 with TRBJ2-7; D perhaps matches TRBD2 (6 bases). The V and J ends lost 0 bases and 6 bases respectively, with 15 bases between them. The germline V gene encodes CDR1 DFQATT and CDR2 SNEGSKA (reference sequence). This CDR3 contains 14 residues.

CDR3 DNA: TGTGCCAGCTCACCACCACAGGGAGGGAACACTGAAGCTTTCTTT. It yields the protein CASSPPQGGNTEAFF. V and J are TRBV18 and TRBJ1-1, with D perhaps TRBD1 (6 bases). With 0 bases removed from V and 1 base from J, the gap between germline ends came to 9 bases. The CDR3 is made up of 15 amino acids. Germline CDR1 KGHSH, CDR2 LQKENI.

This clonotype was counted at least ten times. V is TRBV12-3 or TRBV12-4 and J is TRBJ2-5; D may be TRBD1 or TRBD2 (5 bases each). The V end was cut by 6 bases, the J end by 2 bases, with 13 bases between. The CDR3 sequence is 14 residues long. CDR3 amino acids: CASRQPGPQETQYF. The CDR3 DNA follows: TGTGCCAGCAGGCAACCGGGACCGCAAGAGACCCAGTACTTC.

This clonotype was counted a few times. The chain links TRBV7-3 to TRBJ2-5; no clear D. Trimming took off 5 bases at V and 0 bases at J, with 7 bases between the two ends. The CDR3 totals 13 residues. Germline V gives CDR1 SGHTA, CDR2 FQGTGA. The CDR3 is CASSPSHQETQYF. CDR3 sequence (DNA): TGTGCCAGCAGCCCCTCCCACCAAGAGACCCAGTACTTC.

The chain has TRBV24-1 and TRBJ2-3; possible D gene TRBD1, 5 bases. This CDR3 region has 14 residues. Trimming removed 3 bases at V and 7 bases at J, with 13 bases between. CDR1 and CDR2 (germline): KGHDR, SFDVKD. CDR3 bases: TGTGCCACCAGTGATCTTTACGCAGGGCATACGCAGTATTTT. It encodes CATSDLYAGHTQYF.

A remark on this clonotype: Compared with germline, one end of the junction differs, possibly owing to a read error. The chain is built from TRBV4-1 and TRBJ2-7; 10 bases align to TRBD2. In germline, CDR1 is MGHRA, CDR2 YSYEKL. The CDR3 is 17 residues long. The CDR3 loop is CASSPGLLWTSGYEQYF. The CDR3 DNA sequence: TGTGCCAGCAGTCCTGGGCTCCTTTGGACTAGCGGCTACGAGCAGTACTTC.

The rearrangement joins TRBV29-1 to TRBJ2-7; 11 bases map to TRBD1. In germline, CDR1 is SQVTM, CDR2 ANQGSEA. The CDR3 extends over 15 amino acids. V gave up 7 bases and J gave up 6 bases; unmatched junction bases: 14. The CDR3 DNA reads TGCAGCGCCCGTGGCGGCACCGGGACAGGGGGCGAGCAGTACTTC. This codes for CSARGGTGTGGEQYF.

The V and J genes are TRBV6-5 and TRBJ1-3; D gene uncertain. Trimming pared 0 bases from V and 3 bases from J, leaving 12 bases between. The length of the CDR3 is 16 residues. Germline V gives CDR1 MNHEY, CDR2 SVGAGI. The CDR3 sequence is CASSYSGEMDGNTIYF. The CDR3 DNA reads TGTGCCAGCAGTTACTCGGGAGAAATGGATGGAAACACCATATATTTT.

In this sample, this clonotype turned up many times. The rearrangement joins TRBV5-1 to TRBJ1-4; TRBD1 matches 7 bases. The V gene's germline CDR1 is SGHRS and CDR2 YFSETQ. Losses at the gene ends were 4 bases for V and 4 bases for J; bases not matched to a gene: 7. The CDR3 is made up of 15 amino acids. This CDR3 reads CASSPPQGSNEKLFF. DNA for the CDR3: TGCGCCAGCAGCCCACCACAGGGGAGTAATGAAAAACTGTTTTTT.

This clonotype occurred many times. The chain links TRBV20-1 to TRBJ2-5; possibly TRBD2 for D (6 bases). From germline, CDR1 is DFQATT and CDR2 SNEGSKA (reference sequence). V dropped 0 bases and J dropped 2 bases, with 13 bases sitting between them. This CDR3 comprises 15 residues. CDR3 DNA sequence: TGCAGTGCTAGAGATCGTCGGCTAGCGCAAGAGACCCAGTACTTC. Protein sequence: CSARDRRLAQETQYF.

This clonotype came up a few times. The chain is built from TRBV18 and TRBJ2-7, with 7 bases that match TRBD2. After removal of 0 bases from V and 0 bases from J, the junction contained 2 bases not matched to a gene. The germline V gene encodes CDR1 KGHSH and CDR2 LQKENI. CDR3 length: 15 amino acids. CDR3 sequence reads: CASSPPSGTSYEQYF. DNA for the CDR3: TGTGCCAGCTCACCACCAAGCGGGACCTCCTACGAGCAGTACTTC. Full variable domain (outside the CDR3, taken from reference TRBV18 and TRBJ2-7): NAGVMQNPRHLVRRRGQEARLRCSPMKGHSHVYWYRQLPEEGLKFMVYLQKENIIDESGMPKERFSAEFPKEGPSILRIQQVVRGDSAAYFCASSPPSGTSYEQYFGPGTRLTVT.

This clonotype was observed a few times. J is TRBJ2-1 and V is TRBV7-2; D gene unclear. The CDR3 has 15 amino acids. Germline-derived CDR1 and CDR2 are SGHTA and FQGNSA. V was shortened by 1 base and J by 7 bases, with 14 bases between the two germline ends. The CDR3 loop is CASSLDLSSANEQFF. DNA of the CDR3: TGTGCCAGCAGCTTAGACCTGTCTAGTGCAAATGAGCAGTTCTTC. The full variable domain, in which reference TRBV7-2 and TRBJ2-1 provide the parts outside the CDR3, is GAGVSQSPSNKVTEKGKDVELRCDPISGHTALYWYRQSLGQGLEFLIYFQGNSAPDKSGLPSDRFSAERTGGSVSTLTIQRTQQEDSAVYLCASSLDLSSANEQFFGPGTRLTVL.

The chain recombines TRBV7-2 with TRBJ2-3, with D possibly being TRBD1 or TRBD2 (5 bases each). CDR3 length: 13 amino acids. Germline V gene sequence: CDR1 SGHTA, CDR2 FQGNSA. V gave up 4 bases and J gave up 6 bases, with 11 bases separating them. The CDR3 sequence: CASSSGWGDTQYF. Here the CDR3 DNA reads TGTGCCAGCAGCTCCGGGTGGGGGGATACGCAGTATTTT.

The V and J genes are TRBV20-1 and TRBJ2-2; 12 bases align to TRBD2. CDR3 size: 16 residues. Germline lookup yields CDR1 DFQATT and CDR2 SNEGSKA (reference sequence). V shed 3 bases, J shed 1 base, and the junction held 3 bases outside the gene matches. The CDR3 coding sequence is TGCAGTGCTAGCTTACTAGCGGGAGGGAACACCGGGGAGCTGTTTTTT. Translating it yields CSASLLAGGNTGELFF.